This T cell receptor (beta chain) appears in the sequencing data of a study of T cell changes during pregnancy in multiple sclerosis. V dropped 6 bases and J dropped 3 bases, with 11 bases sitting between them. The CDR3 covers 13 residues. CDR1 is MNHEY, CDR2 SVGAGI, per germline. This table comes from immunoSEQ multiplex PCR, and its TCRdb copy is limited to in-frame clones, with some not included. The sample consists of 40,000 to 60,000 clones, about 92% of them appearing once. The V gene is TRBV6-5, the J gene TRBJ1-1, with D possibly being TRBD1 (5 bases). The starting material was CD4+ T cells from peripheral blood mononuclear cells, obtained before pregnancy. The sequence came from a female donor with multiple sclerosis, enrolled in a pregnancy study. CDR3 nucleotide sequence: TGTGCCAGCAGAATGGGGCGGCACACTGAAGCTTTCTTT. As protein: CASRMGRHTEAFF.